These 3 T cell receptor beta chains came from one sample sequenced in a study of diagnostic markers for celiac disease. Each CDR3 protein gets one entry in TCRdb, which reprocessed the reads and gives no DNA. Here the sample table reports approximately 7,500 distinct CDR3 sequences. Input material: either unsorted cells or a sorted T cell fraction (not recorded which). These receptors all come from a human donor. This table probably holds off-target reads from a library built for another chain.

This sequence joins TRBV7-8 and TRBJ1-5; no DNA is available, so the TRBD1 call from TCRdb remains unchecked. CDR3 length: 15 amino acids. Germline V lookup: CDR1 SGHVS, CDR2 FQNEAQ. Here the CDR3 reads CASSFTGTGNQPQHF.

This clonotype ranks as large in terms of frequency. The chain employs TRBV15 and TRBJ1-1. CDR1 is LNHNV and CDR2 is YYDKDF in the germline V gene (reference sequence). The CDR3 sequence is 13 residues long. The CDR3 sequence is CATSRAENTEAFF.

This chain connects TRBV2 to TRBJ1-4. CDR3 length: 12 amino acids. Germline assignment: CDR1 SNHLY and CDR2 FYNNEI. This CDR3 reads CASVQEGGELFF.